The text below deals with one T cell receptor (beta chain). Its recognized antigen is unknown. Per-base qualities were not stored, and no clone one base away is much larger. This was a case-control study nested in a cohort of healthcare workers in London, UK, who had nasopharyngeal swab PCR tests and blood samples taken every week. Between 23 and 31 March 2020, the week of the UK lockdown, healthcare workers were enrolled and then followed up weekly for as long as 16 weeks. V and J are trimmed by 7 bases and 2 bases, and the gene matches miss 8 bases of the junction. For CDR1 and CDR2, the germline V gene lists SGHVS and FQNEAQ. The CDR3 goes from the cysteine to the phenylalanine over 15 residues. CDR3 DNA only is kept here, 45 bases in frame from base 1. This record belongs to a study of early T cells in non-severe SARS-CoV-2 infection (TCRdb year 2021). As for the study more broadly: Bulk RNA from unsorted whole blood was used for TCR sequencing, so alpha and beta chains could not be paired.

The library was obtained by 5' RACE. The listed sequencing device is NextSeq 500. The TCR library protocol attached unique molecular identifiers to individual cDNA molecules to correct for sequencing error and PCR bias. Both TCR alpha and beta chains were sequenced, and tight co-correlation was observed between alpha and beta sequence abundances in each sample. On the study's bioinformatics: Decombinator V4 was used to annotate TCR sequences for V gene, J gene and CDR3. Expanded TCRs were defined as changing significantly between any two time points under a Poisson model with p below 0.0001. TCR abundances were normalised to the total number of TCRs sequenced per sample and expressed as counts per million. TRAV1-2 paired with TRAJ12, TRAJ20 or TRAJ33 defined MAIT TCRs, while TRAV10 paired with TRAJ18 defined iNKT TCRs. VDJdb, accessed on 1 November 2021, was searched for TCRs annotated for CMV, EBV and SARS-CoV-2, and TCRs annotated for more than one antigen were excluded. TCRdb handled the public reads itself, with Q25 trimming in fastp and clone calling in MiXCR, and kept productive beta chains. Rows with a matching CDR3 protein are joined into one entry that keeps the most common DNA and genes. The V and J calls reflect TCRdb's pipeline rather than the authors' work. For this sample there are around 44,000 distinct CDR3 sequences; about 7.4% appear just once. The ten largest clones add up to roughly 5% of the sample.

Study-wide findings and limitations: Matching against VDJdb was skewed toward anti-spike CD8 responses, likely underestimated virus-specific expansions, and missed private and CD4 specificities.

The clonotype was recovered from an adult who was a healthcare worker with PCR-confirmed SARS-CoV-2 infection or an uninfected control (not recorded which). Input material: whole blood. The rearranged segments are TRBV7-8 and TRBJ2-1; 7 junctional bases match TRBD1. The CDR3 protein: CASNLDRVAYNEQFF. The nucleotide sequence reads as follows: TGTGCCAGCAACCTTGACAGGGTCGCCTACAATGAGCAGTTCTTC.